This T cell receptor beta chain stems from a study of siplizumab effects on memory and regulatory T cells. Overall study findings and caveats: Where siplizumab was present, mappable alloreactive CD4+ clones averaged about 67% Treg-derived, compared with 25% to 30% in controls. No functional test confirmed suppression by proliferating siplizumab-culture Tregs. Of the alloreactive clones, only a minor fraction mapped to unstimulated subsets.

The ends lost 4 bases at V and 4 bases at J; junction bases unmatched: 12. The CDR3 extends over 16 amino acids. The germline CDR1 and CDR2 sequences are SGHRS and YFSETQ. Of note for this clone: Its antigen is currently unknown.

Approximately 10^5 TCR templates underwent assay in every sample. Generated by immunoSEQ multiplex PCR, the TCRdb table keeps only in-frame clones and is missing some. Of tens of thousands of clones in the sample, roughly 89% are singletons; the top ten hold roughly 28%. The chain links TRBV5-1 to TRBJ2-7; 9 bases map to TRBD1. The TCR was taken from a human donor in good health. Sample: CD8+ T cells sorted from blood. The CDR3 loop reads CASSTEPGTGLYEQYF. As DNA, the CDR3 is TGCGCCAGCAGCACGGAACCCGGGACAGGGCTTTACGAGCAGTACTTC.